A selection of T cell receptor beta chains follows, all from one sample in a study of OX40 agonist ivuxolimab in advanced cancers. The table came from immunoSEQ multiplex PCR; TCRdb's copy has only in-frame clones and leaves some out. This table has approximately 59,000 clones, under 90% appearing once. The specimen comprised CD4+ or CD8+ T cells sorted from blood, sampled in a trial of the OX40 agonist ivuxolimab. The receptors stem from an adult with an advanced solid tumor such as melanoma, head and neck, liver or kidney cancer. Both conserved end residues are part of each CDR3. The order of the fields is CDR3 protein, J gene, V gene.

CAGRPSFSYEQYF,TRBJ2-7,TRBV30
CASSLAGSYNEQFF,TRBJ2-1,TRBV7-3
CASSPQVGYGYTF,TRBJ1-2,TRBV7-8
CARRTGQGVPGELFF,TRBJ2-2,TRBV30
CASSPRGESSYEQYF,TRBJ2-7,TRBV7-8
CASSEARTSYGYTF,TRBJ1-2,TRBV2
CASSGRSLRRDTQYF,TRBJ2-3,TRBV11-2
CASSLEGGNTIYF,TRBJ1-3,TRBV7-3
CASTTTGGEEKLFF,TRBJ1-4,TRBV28
CAISESLAGTYEQYF,TRBJ2-7,TRBV10-3
CASSVSGGSDNEQFF,TRBJ2-1,TRBV7-2
CASSWGLAGADTQYF,TRBJ2-3,TRBV28
CASSPTNAGGIGETQYF,TRBJ2-5,TRBV11-2
CASSSFSGKGEAFF,TRBJ1-1,TRBV7-2
CASSQGHSNTGELFF,TRBJ2-2,TRBV4-1